This is a list of T cell receptor beta chains from one sample in a study of T cells in Graves' hyperthyroidism and ophthalmopathy. TCRdb redid the calling of the multiplex PCR reads with MiXCR, one entry per CDR3 protein. The sample yields about 530,000 distinct CDR3 sequences, 17% seen once. Material: blood. Receptors originate from a woman aged 18-29 years with Graves' ophthalmopathy. The CDR3 runs from the conserved cysteine through the conserved F or W. A D gene is named only where the DNA matches it firmly. Clone size, where shown, is once, few, many, or a class for clones that have expanded.

>14|TRBJ1-1|TRBV19|NA|NA
TGTGCCAGTAGTGTAAGACAAACGAACACTGAAGCTTTCTTT
CASSVRQTNTEAFF
>15|TRBJ2-3|TRBV20-1|many|NA
TGCAGTGCTAGAAACAGGGTCGCGCTCACAGATACGCAGTATTTT
CSARNRVALTDTQYF
>14|TRBJ1-1|TRBV10-2|many|NA
TGCGCCAGCAGTGAGCCGACAGGCCGAACTGAAGCTTTCTTT
CASSEPTGRTEAFF
>16|TRBJ2-1|TRBV24-1|NA|TRBD2
TGTGCCACCACACTAGCGGGGGGCCGGTCCTACAATGAGCAGTTCTTC
CATTLAGGRSYNEQFF
>13|TRBJ1-2|TRBV29-1|few|NA
TGCAGCGTCCCCCTTTGGGGGGTGAAAGGCTACACCTTC
CSVPLWGVKGYTF
>13|TRBJ1-2|TRBV9|few|NA
TGTGCCAGCAGCGTAGGAGAGGGAGTTGGCTACACCTTC
CASSVGEGVGYTF
>15|TRBJ1-5|TRBV27|few|NA
TGTGCCAGCAGTTTCGGTGGGCTCGGAGATCAGCCCCAGCATTTT
CASSFGGLGDQPQHF
>13|TRBJ1-2|TRBV18|many|NA
TGTGCCAGCTCACCCCCGGACAGCTATGGCTACACCTTC
CASSPPDSYGYTF
>14|TRBJ1-1|TRBV6-5|NA|TRBD1
TGTGCCAGCAGTTACCGGCCCTTCGGAGGGGGCGCTTTCTTT
CASSYRPFGGGAFF
>17|TRBJ2-1|TRBV28|many|NA
TGTGCCAGCAGTTTAGGCCGTCGAGGGAAAGCCTTTAATGAGCAGTTCTTC
CASSLGRRGKAFNEQFF
>15|TRBJ2-3|TRBV7-2|NA|NA
TGTGCCAGCAGCCCTTGGGCGGTAAACACAGATACGCAGTATTTT
CASSPWAVNTDTQYF
>14|TRBJ1-2|TRBV18|NA|NA
TGTGCCAGCTCACCCTTCGGACAGACTCATGGCTACACCTTC
CASSPFGQTHGYTF
>14|TRBJ2-7|TRBV28|many|TRBD1
TGTGCCAGCTCAACAGGGGGCCGTTCCTACGAGCAGTACTTC
CASSTGGRSYEQYF
>15|TRBJ2-1|TRBV7-3|many|NA
TGTGCCAGCAGCTTATCCGGGGGTACCTACAATGAGCAGTTCTTC
CASSLSGGTYNEQFF
>17|TRBJ2-1|TRBV7-2|many|TRBD2
TGTGCCAGCAGCTCCAGGACTAGCGGGTTCTCCTACAATGAGCAGTTCTTC
CASSSRTSGFSYNEQFF
>19|TRBJ2-7|TRBV5-5|few|TRBD1
TGTGCCAGCAGCTCGTTCGGGACAGGGGCTAACGGGGGGGCGTACGAGCAGTACTTC
CASSSFGTGANGGAYEQYF
>15|TRBJ2-7|TRBV4-3|NA|TRBD2
TGCGCCAGCAGCCAAGATTCGGGGGGGCCCTACGAGCAGTACTTC
CASSQDSGGPYEQYF
>19|TRBJ2-6|TRBV7-6|few|TRBD1
TGTGCCAGCAGCTCCGTGGGGGACAGGGGAGCCTCTGGGGCCAACGTCCTGACTTTC
CASSSVGDRGASGANVLTF
>17|TRBJ2-1|TRBV27|NA|TRBD2
TGTGCCAGCAGTTCCAGGACTAGCGGGATCTCGTACAATGAGCAGTTCTTC
CASSSRTSGISYNEQFF
>15|TRBJ1-3|TRBV5-4|NA|TRBD1
TGTGCCAGCAGTAGACAGGGTTTCTCTGGAAACACCATATATTTT
CASSRQGFSGNTIYF
>13|TRBJ2-2|TRBV20-1|many|NA
TGCAGTGCTAGAGATCCCGAGACCGGGGAGCTGTTTTTT
CSARDPETGELFF
>15|TRBJ1-1|TRBV4-1|few|NA
TGCGCCAGCAGCCAAGACGTTGGGGAGGGGACTGAAGCTTTCTTT
CASSQDVGEGTEAFF
>14|TRBJ1-6|TRBV6-1|many|NA
TGTGCCAGCAGCTCCCCGGGATATAATTCACCCCTCCACTTT
CASSSPGYNSPLHF
>15|TRBJ1-5|TRBV19|few|NA
TGTGCCAGTAGTATGGCTGGAGATAGCAATCAGCCCCAGCATTTT
CASSMAGDSNQPQHF
>19|TRBJ1-2|TRBV6-5|many|TRBD1
TGTGCCAGCAGTTACTCGAGGGGGACAGACCCCAATCCTAACTATGGCTACACCTTC
CASSYSRGTDPNPNYGYTF
>14|TRBJ2-2|TRBV30|NA|NA
TGTGCCTGGAGCGGAGACCGGAACACCGGGGAGCTGTTTTTT
CAWSGDRNTGELFF
>14|TRBJ2-7|TRBV19|NA|NA
TGTGCCAGTAGTAGCCAGGGGCGGACCTACGAGCAGTACTTC
CASSSQGRTYEQYF
>14|TRBJ2-5|TRBV5-1|NA|NA
TGCGCCAGCAGCTTAGGCCCGTACCAAGAGACCCAGTACTTC
CASSLGPYQETQYF
>16|TRBJ1-6|TRBV27|NA|TRBD1
TGTGCCAGCAGTTTATCTGGGACAGGGCAGGTTTCACCCCTCCACTTT
CASSLSGTGQVSPLHF
>19|TRBJ1-2|TRBV6-2/TRBV6-3|many|NA
TGTGCCAGCAGTCTCTGGGAGTCCTCGTTCGAGGGCGCGAACTATGGCTACACCTTC
CASSLWESSFEGANYGYTF
>14|TRBJ1-1|TRBV7-8|many|TRBD1
TGTGCCAGCACCCCAGACAGGGGTAACACTGAAGCTTTCTTT
CASTPDRGNTEAFF
>16|TRBJ1-1|TRBV27|NA|TRBD1
TGTGCCAGCAGTTACCGGGACAGAGAGATGAACACTGAAGCTTTCTTT
CASSYRDREMNTEAFF
>15|TRBJ2-7|TRBV6-1|many|TRBD2
TGTGCCAGCAGTGAAGAGAGCGGGGGTGCCTACGAGCAGTACTTC
CASSEESGGAYEQYF
>15|TRBJ1-1|TRBV5-1|few|NA
TGCGCCAGCAGCGACCTAACAGGGATTTACACTGAAGCTTTCTTT
CASSDLTGIYTEAFF
>14|TRBJ1-2|TRBV28|few|NA
TGTGCCAGCAGTAAAGGGGTATTCAGCTATGGCTACACCTTC
CASSKGVFSYGYTF
>9|TRBJ2-7|TRBV27|many|NA
TGTGCCATCAGTTACGAGCAGTACTTC
CAISYEQYF
>14|TRBJ2-7|TRBV6-2/TRBV6-3|many|TRBD2
TGTGCCGGAGCACAGCGGGAGAGCCCCTACGAGCAGTACTTC
CAGAQRESPYEQYF
>15|TRBJ2-3|TRBV7-3|many|NA
TGTGCCAGCAGCCCCGGGGCGAGCCTCACAGATACGCAGTATTTT
CASSPGASLTDTQYF
>18|TRBJ2-7|TRBV6-1|many|NA
TGTGCCAGCAGTGTCGATATTCGGGACGCCAGGAGCTCCTACGAGCAGTACTTC
CASSVDIRDARSSYEQYF
>15|TRBJ2-1|TRBV5-5|NA|TRBD2
TGTGCCAGCAGCTTCTCCCTAGCGGGATACAATGAGCAGTTCTTC
CASSFSLAGYNEQFF
>15|TRBJ2-4|TRBV6-1|many|TRBD1
TGTGCCAGCCGCACCTCGGGACAGGGGATCGGCATTCAGTACTTC
CASRTSGQGIGIQYF
>14|TRBJ2-5|TRBV9|NA|NA
TGTGCCAGCAGCGTATGGGGCGGGCAAGAGACCCAGTACTTC
CASSVWGGQETQYF
>14|TRBJ1-6|TRBV11-2|NA|NA
TGTGCCAGCAGCTTCCCGACCCTTAGCTCACCCCTCCACTTT
CASSFPTLSSPLHF
>16|TRBJ1-3|TRBV3-1|few|NA
TGTGCCAGCAGCCAAGCTGACCTCTTCTCTGGAAACACCATATATTTT
CASSQADLFSGNTIYF
>15|TRBJ1-1|TRBV12-3/TRBV12-4|many|NA
TGTGCCAGCAGCTTAGTAAGGGGCCCGAACACTGAAGCTTTCTTT
CASSLVRGPNTEAFF
>14|TRBJ1-2|TRBV27|NA|TRBD1
TGTGCCAGTCGACAGGGGGGCCTTAACTATGGCTACACCTTC
CASRQGGLNYGYTF
>12|TRBJ2-1|TRBV25-1|many|NA
TGTGCCAGCAGTGAAGCTACCAATGAGCAGTTCTTC
CASSEATNEQFF
>14|TRBJ2-1|TRBV6-2/TRBV6-3|NA|TRBD1
TGTGCCAGCACCGATCCGGGACAGTACAATGAGCAGTTCTTC
CASTDPGQYNEQFF
>13|TRBJ2-2|TRBV29-1|NA|NA
TGCAGCGTTGAGTCTGAGAACACCGGGGAGCTGTTTTTT
CSVESENTGELFF
>16|TRBJ1-3|TRBV4-1|NA|TRBD1
TGCGCCAGCAGACCTCAGAGGACAGGGGACAGAAACACCATATATTTT
CASRPQRTGDRNTIYF
>14|TRBJ1-1|TRBV9|NA|NA
TGTGCCAGCAGCGTAGGACAGATTAGCACTGAAGCTTTCTTT
CASSVGQISTEAFF
>10|TRBJ1-1|TRBV30|many|NA
TGTGCCTGGGGATGGGGGGAAGCTTTCTTT
CAWGWGEAFF
>15|TRBJ2-2|TRBV12-3/TRBV12-4|NA|TRBD2
TGTGCCAGCACCTTCGGCGGGGGGAACACCGGGGAGCTGTTTTTT
CASTFGGGNTGELFF
>12|TRBJ2-7|TRBV5-1|NA|NA
TGCGCCAGCAGCTTGGGAAGTACTGAGCAGTACTTC
CASSLGSTEQYF
>17|TRBJ1-1|TRBV10-3|NA|NA
TGTGCCATCAGTGGGAGTCCGGGGGACGGGAGGCACACTGAAGCTTTCTTT
CAISGSPGDGRHTEAFF